A selection of T cell receptor beta chains follows, all from one sample in a study of cytomegalovirus exposure and HLA in healthy donors. Profiling relied on immunoSEQ multiplex PCR, and the TCRdb table lists in-frame clones only, not all of them. Here the sample spans approximately 160,000 clones, roughly 79% being singletons. The sequenced material came from PBMCs. Every receptor here comes from a woman aged 40 to 49 in good health and CMV-seronegative. Each CDR3 is given with its conserved first and last residue. The size of a clone is reported for some rows only, either as once, few or many, or as a class for expanded clones.

abundance | j_gene | v_gene | CDR3aa
- | TRBJ2-3 | TRBV5-1 | CATGLASGTDTQYF
- | TRBJ2-5 | TRBV2 | CASSGQVEKETQYF
- | TRBJ1-5 | TRBV30 | CAWGRQGDQPQHF
- | TRBJ2-7 | TRBV5-1 | CASTMTSGSYEQYF
- | TRBJ2-5 | TRBV5-1 | CASSEGGAETQYF
- | TRBJ2-7 | TRBV29-1 | CSVVPFKGTSNEQYF
- | TRBJ2-3 | TRBV4-1 | CASSQAYLIGTDTQYF
- | TRBJ1-2 | TRBV5-1 | CASSLAGSYGYTF
few | TRBJ1-1 | TRBV11-2 | CASSLDQEGVTEAFF
- | TRBJ2-7 | TRBV5-1 | CASSLRLAGDEQYF
- | TRBJ1-3 | TRBV11-2 | CASSPWTDSGNTIYF
- | TRBJ2-3 | TRBV10-3 | CAISLAGSTDTQYF
few | TRBJ1-4 | TRBV5-8 | CASSLGQATNEKLFF
- | TRBJ1-1 | TRBV6-5 | CASRRGLNTEAFF
once | TRBJ2-2 | TRBV9 | CASSVAPTISGELFF
few | TRBJ1-1 | TRBV27 | CASSPPQTGMNTEAFF
- | TRBJ1-2 | TRBV7-9 | CASSLEGGQRKNGYTF
- | TRBJ2-7 | TRBV9 | CASSSGTSGRAAGEQYF
once | TRBJ1-4 | TRBV6-1 | CASSAGTGVGAAAADEKLFF
- | TRBJ1-1 | TRBV29-1 | CSGAGQAYTEAFF
- | TRBJ1-1 | TRBV30 | CAWSGGPGEAFF
few | TRBJ2-1 | TRBV6-4 | CASSVRRESGNEQFF
- | TRBJ1-1 | TRBV19 | CASMTGLINTEAFF
- | TRBJ2-1 | TRBV7-9 | CASSLGSAGGNNEQFF
few | TRBJ2-5 | TRBV5-1 | CASSYTGLGETQYF
- | TRBJ1-2 | TRBV19 | CASSPTAYYGYTF
- | - | TRBV6-1 | CASSSGQGLYEQYF